This TCR beta chain is from a study of shared clonotypes between healthy human individuals. Some clones are missing from TCRdb's copy, which holds only in-frame ones; the method was immunoSEQ multiplex PCR. The table lists hundreds of thousands of clones, roughly 72% of them singletons. The specimen was memory CD4+ T cells sorted from blood. Indicated subset: CD45RA-negative fraction. The TCR sequence derives from a woman aged 25 to 39 in good health.

This CDR3 reads CASSYLPQTEQYF. CDR3 DNA: TGTGCCAGCAGTTACCTCCCGCAGACGGAGCAGTACTTC. The V and J genes are TRBV6-5 and TRBJ2-7, with no clear D. The CDR3 length is 13 residues. In germline, CDR1 is MNHEY, CDR2 SVGAGI. V lost 2 bases and J lost 7, with 12 bases in between.